This record covers a single T cell receptor beta chain. No antigen is known for it. Unique molecular identifiers tagged the TCRbeta library. Each CDR3 protein gets one entry after TCRdb re-called the PCR reads with MiXCR. The sample carries about 1,000,000 distinct CDR3 sequences, roughly 29% recorded once. The data stem from a study of T-cell reconstitution after alpha-beta-depleted transplantation in children. Study outcomes and limitations: Surviving thymic progenitors and recipient T cells were the source of high TCRbeta diversity at day 60 in some patients. Counts and diversity of T cells one year after transplant came mostly from newly produced T cells. Approximately two months post-transplant, alpha-beta T cells reportedly originated from several hundred expanded graft clones.

The germline V gene has CDR1 SGDLS and CDR2 YYNGEE. Trimming stripped 0 bases from V and 6 bases from J, with 12 bases between. CDR3 length: 15 residues. The origin of this receptor is a boy under two years old who had a stem cell transplant for SCID, so the T cells may come from the graft donor. This specimen consisted of PBMCs, mostly from graft donor cells, obtained 360 days after TCRalphabeta/CD19-depleted stem cell transplant. J is TRBJ1-4 and V is TRBV9, with a tentative D call TRBD1 (6 bases). The CDR3 sequence is CASSVGGAMDEKLFF. CDR3 DNA sequence: TGTGCCAGCAGCGTAGGGGGGGCTATGGATGAAAAACTGTTTTTT.